The 12 T cell receptor beta chains below were found in one sample sequenced in a study of control samples from healthy donors and cancer patients. Method: immunoSEQ multiplex PCR; TCRdb's copy keeps in-frame clones and lacks some. The table has 100,000 to 150,000 clones, approximately 92% seen once. The sequencing sample was made of PBMCs. All receptors come from a man aged 80 or over with head and neck cancer.

This chain uses TRBV6-6 with TRBJ1-5, with 8 bases aligning to TRBD1. J gave up 1 base and V 6 bases, and 5 bases lay outside the gene matches. The CDR3 is 15 residues long. CDR1 MNHNY and CDR2 SVGAGI come from the germline V gene (reference sequence). CDR3 in DNA: TGTGCCAGCAGGGCGGGACAGGTGAGCAATCAGCCCCAGCATTTT. As protein: CASRAGQVSNQPQHF.

This clone was seen only once. The rearrangement joins TRBV29-1 to TRBJ2-5; D might be TRBD1 (5 bases). The germline gives CDR1 SQVTM, CDR2 ANQGSEA. The CDR3 runs 12 residues. Trimming stripped 5 bases from V and 0 bases from J, with 7 bases between. The CDR3 DNA follows: TGCAGCGTTTCGGACAACCAAGAGACCCAGTACTTC. Residues: CSVSDNQETQYF.

The rearrangement links TRBV29-1 to TRBJ1-4, with D possibly being TRBD1 (5 bases). This CDR3 region has 13 residues. Germline V gene sequence: CDR1 SQVTM, CDR2 ANQGSEA. The ends were cut back, 7 bases at V and 2 bases at J, with 11 bases in the middle. The CDR3 loop is CSAWTQTNEKLFF. The DNA of the CDR3 is TGCAGCGCATGGACACAGACTAATGAAAAACTGTTTTTT.

This chain uses TRBV30 with TRBJ2-7; 9 bases line up with TRBD2. Germline V gene sequence: CDR1 GTSNPN, CDR2 SVGIG (reference sequence). This CDR3 is built from 19 residues. The ends lost 0 bases at V and 0 bases at J; junction bases unmatched: 15. In DNA, the CDR3 is TGTGCCTGGAGTGTATTACGACGACTAGCGGTGACGAGCTCCTACGAGCAGTACTTC. As protein: CAWSVLRRLAVTSSYEQYF.

The chain carries TRBV6-6 and TRBJ2-5; tentatively, D is TRBD1 (5 bases). The germline V gene has CDR1 MNHNY and CDR2 SVGAGI (reference sequence). CDR3 size: 13 residues. The germline V and J ends were trimmed by 5 bases and 5 bases, with 12 bases remaining between them. The CDR3 DNA is TGTGCCAGCAGTCAGGGAATGGGGGAGACCCAGTACTTC. Its translation is CASSQGMGETQYF.

The rearrangement uses TRBV18 and TRBJ2-1; 7 bases align to TRBD2. CDR1 and CDR2 from the germline V gene are KGHSH and LQKENI. Trimming took 1 base from V and 4 from J; bases not matched to a gene: 7. The CDR3 sequence is 16 residues long. Here the CDR3 DNA reads TGTGCCAGCTCACCACTGGGCGGGGGACCTTACAATGAGCAGTTCTTC. Encoded protein: CASSPLGGGPYNEQFF.

This chain joins TRBV5-1 and TRBJ2-7; TRBD1 matches at 9 bases. This CDR3 contains 14 residues. The junction had 1 base not matched to a gene; V was cut back by 0 bases and J by 3 bases. Germline V gene lookup returns CDR1 SGHRS and CDR2 YFSETQ. CDR3 sequence (DNA): TGCGCCAGCAGCTTGGCGGGACAGGGCTACGAGCAGTACTTC. Encoded protein: CASSLAGQGYEQYF.

The rearrangement links TRBV6-1 to TRBJ2-5; no reliable D call. The CDR3 length is 15 residues. Germline CDR1 is MNHNS and CDR2 is SASEGT. The V end lost 2 bases, the J end lost 2 bases, and 12 bases lay between the germline ends. The CDR3 protein is CASSETGHPQETQYF. The CDR3, as DNA: TGTGCCAGCAGTGAAACGGGTCATCCGCAAGAGACCCAGTACTTC.

The rearrangement joins TRBV4-3 to TRBJ2-1, with D hard to call. Deletions cut 1 base from V and 9 bases from J, with 10 bases between. The CDR3 sequence is 13 residues long. The V gene's germline CDR1 is LGHNA and CDR2 YSLEER. The CDR3 loop is CASSQAHMREQFF. CDR3 DNA: TGCGCCAGCAGCCAAGCCCACATGCGTGAGCAGTTCTTC.

The V and J genes are TRBV4-1 and TRBJ2-1; 9 nucleotides align to TRBD2. J lost 1 base, V lost 6 bases, and 4 bases had no gene match. The germline gives CDR1 MGHRA, CDR2 YSYEKL. The CDR3 is 15 amino acids. The CDR3 reads CASSLTSGSYNEQFF. CDR3 DNA: TGCGCCAGCAGTTTAACTAGCGGGTCCTACAATGAGCAGTTCTTC.

This clone was seen only a few times. This CDR3 reads CASSLERDSPLHF. The DNA for the CDR3 is TGTGCCAGCAGCTTAGAACGAGATTCACCCCTCCACTTT. The chain combines TRBV11-3 with TRBJ1-6, with D unclear. CDR3 length: 13 amino acids. V shed 0 bases and J shed 8 bases, with 5 bases lying between them. Germline V gene lookup returns CDR1 SGHNT and CDR2 YENEEA.

The V call is TRBV5-4, the J call TRBJ2-7; 16 positions match TRBD2. The ends lost 6 bases at V and 7 bases at J; junction bases unmatched: 10. This CDR3 has 16 amino acids. The germline gives CDR1 SGHNT, CDR2 YYREEE (reference sequence). The CDR3 region is CASTAPGLAGGGEQYF. The CDR3 nucleotides read TGTGCCAGCACCGCCCCGGGACTAGCGGGAGGGGGGGAGCAGTACTTC.